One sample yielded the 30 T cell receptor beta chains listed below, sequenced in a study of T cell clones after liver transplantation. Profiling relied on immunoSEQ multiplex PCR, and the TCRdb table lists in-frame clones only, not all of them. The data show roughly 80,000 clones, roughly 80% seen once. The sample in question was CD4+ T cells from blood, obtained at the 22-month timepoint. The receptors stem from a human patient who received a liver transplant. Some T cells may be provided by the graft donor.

The CDR3 is CASSSSGRGGNEQFF. CDR3 nucleotide sequence: TGTGCCAGCAGTTCCAGCGGGAGGGGGGGGAATGAGCAGTTCTTC. The genes are TRBV6-5 and TRBJ2-1, with 10 bases matching TRBD2. The V gene's germline CDR1 is MNHEY and CDR2 SVGAGI. V lost 4 bases, J lost 7 bases, and 7 bases stayed unmatched. This CDR3 comprises 15 residues.

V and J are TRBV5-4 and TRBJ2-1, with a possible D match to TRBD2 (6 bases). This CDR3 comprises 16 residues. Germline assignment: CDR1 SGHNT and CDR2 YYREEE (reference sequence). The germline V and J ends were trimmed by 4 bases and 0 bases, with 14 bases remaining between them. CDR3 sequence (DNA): TGTGCCAGCAGCGGTTTGGACTACAGCTCCTACAATGAGCAGTTCTTC. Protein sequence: CASSGLDYSSYNEQFF.

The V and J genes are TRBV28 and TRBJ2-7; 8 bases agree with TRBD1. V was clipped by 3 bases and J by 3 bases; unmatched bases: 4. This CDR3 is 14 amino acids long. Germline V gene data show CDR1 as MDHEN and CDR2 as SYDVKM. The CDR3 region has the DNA TGTGCCAGCAGTTTCCGACAGGGGTTCTACGAGCAGTACTTC. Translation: CASSFRQGFYEQYF. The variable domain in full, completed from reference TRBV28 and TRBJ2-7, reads DVKVTQSSRYLVKRTGEKVFLECVQDMDHENMFWYRQDPGLGLRLIYFSYDVKMKEKGDIPEGYSVSREKKERFSLILESASTNQTSMYLCASSFRQGFYEQYFGPGTRLTVT.

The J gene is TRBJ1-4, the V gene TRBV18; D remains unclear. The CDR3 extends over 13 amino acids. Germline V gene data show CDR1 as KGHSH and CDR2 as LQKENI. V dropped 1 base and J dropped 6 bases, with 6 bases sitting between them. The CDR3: CASSPRVDEKLFF. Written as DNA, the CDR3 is TGTGCCAGCTCACCACGGGTAGATGAAAAACTGTTTTTT.

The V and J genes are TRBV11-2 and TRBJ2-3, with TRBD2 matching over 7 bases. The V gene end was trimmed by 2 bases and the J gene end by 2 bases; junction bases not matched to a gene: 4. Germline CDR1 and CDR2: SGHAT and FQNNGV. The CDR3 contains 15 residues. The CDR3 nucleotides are TGTGCCAGCAGCTTAAGAGCGGGACCCACAGATACGCAGTATTTT. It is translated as CASSLRAGPTDTQYF.

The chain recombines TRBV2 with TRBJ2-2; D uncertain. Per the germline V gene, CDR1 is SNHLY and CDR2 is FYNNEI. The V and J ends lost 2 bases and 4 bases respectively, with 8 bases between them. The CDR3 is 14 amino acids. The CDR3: CASSEWRFTGELFF. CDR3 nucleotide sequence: TGTGCCAGCAGTGAATGGCGGTTCACCGGGGAGCTGTTTTTT.

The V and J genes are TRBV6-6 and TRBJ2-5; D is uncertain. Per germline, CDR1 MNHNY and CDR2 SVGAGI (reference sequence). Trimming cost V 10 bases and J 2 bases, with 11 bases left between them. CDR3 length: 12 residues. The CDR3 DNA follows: TGTGCCACAACAGCGAATCAAGAGACCCAGTACTTC. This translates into CATTANQETQYF.

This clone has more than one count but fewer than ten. Here the CDR3 reads CASSYGANSPLHF. The CDR3 bases are TGTGCCAGCAGTTACGGGGCAAATTCACCCCTCCACTTT. The chain has TRBV6-5 and TRBJ1-6; TRBD1 might be the D (5 bases). Germline V gene lookup returns CDR1 MNHEY and CDR2 SVGAGI. This CDR3 has 13 residues. The V end lost 2 bases, the J end lost 7 bases, and 6 bases lay between the germline ends.

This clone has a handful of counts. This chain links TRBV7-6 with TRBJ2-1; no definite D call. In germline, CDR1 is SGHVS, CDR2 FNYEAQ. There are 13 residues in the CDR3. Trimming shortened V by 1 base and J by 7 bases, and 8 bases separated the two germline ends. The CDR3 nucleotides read TGTGCCAGCAGCTTAGGTACGATTAATGAGCAGTTCTTC. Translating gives CASSLGTINEQFF.

CDR3 coding DNA: TGTGCCAGCAGCAGGGGAGATGGTGCGTCCACCATATATTTT. Protein: CASSRGDGASTIYF. The chain has TRBV27 and TRBJ1-3; D might be TRBD1 (6 bases). Trimming pared 6 bases from V and 9 bases from J, leaving 18 bases between. Germline CDR1 is MNHEY and CDR2 is SMNVEV (reference sequence). The CDR3 totals 14 residues.

CDR3 in amino acids: CASSYREGTYNEQFF. In DNA, the CDR3 is TGTGCCAGCAGCTACCGGGAGGGGACCTACAATGAGCAGTTCTTC. The chain uses TRBV7-2 and TRBJ2-1; 8 nucleotides line up with TRBD2. Germline CDR1 is SGHTA and CDR2 is FQGNSA. This CDR3 comprises 15 residues. V lost 4 bases and J lost 2; bases outside the gene matches: 4.

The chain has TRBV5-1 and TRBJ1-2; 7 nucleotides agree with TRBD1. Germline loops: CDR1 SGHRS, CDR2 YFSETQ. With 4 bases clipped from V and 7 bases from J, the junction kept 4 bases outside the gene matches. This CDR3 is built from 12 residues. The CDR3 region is CASSERQGGYTF. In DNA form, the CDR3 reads TGCGCCAGCAGCGAAAGACAGGGTGGCTACACCTTC.

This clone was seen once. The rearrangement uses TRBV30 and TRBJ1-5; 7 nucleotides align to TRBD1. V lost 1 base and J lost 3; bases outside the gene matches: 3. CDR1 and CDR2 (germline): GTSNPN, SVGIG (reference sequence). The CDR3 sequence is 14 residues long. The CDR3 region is CAWSGDSHNQPQHF. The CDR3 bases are TGTGCCTGGAGTGGGGACAGCCACAATCAGCCCCAGCATTTT.

CDR3 region: CASSQVGTDTQYF. The CDR3 bases are TGTGCCAGCAGCCAAGTTGGGACAGATACGCAGTATTTT. The V and J genes are TRBV14 and TRBJ2-3; D ambiguous. The CDR3 length is 13 residues. Looked up from germline, CDR1 is SGHDN and CDR2 is FVKESK. The V gene lost 1 base and the J gene lost 3 bases, with 5 bases spanning the gap.

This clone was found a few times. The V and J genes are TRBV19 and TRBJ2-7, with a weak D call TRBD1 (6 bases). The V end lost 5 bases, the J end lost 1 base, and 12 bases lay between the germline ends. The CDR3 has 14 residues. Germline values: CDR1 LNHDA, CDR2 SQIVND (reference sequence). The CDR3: CASSFGDTSYEQYF. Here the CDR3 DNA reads TGTGCCAGTAGTTTTGGGGACACTTCCTACGAGCAGTACTTC.

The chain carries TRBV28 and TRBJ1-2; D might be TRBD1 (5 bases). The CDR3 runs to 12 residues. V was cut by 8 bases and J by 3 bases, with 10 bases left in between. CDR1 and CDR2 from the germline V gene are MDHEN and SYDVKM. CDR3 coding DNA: TGTGCCAGCCTGTCAGGGTACTATGGCTACACCTTC. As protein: CASLSGYYGYTF.

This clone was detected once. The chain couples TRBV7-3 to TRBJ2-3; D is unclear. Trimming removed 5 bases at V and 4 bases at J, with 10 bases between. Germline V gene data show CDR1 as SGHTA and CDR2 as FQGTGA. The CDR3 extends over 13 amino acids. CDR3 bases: TGTGCCAGCAGCCTAAGAACTTCAGATACGCAGTATTTT. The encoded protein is CASSLRTSDTQYF. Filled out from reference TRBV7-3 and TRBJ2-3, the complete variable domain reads GAGVSQTPSNKVTEKGKYVELRCDPISGHTALYWYRQSLGQGPEFLIYFQGTGAADDSGLPNDRFFAVRPEGSVSTLKIQRTERGDSAVYLCASSLRTSDTQYFGPGTRLTVL.

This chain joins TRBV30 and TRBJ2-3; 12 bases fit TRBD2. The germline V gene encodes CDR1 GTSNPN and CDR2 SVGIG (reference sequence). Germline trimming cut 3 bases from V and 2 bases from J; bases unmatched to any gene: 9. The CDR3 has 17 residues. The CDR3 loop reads CAWSTGLAGRHTDTQYF. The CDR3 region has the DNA TGTGCCTGGAGCACAGGACTAGCGGGACGCCACACAGATACGCAGTATTTT.

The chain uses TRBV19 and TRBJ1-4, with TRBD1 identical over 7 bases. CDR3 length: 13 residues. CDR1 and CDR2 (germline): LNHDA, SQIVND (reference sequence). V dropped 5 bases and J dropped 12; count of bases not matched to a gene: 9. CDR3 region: CASSGQGQGELFF. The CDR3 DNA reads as TGTGCCAGTAGTGGGCAGGGGCAGGGGGAACTGTTTTTT.

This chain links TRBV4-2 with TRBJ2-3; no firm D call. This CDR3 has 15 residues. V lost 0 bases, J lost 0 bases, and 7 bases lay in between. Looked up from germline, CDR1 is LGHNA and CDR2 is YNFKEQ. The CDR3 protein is CASSQEGDSTDTQYF. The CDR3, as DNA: TGTGCCAGCAGCCAAGAAGGCGATAGCACAGATACGCAGTATTTT.

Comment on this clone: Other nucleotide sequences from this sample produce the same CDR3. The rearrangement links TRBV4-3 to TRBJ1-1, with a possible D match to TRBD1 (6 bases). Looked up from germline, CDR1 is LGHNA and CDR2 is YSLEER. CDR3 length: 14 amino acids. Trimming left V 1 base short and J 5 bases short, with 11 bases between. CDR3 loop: CASSQVRGETEAFF. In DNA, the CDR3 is TGCGCCAGCAGCCAAGTAAGGGGGGAGACTGAAGCTTTCTTT.

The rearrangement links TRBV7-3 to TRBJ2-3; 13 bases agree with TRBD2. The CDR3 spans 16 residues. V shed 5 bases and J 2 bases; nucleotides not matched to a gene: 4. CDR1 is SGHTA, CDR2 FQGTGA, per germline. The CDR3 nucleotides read TGTGCCAGCAGCGCCGGGACTAGCGGGATCACAGATACGCAGTATTTT. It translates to CASSAGTSGITDTQYF.

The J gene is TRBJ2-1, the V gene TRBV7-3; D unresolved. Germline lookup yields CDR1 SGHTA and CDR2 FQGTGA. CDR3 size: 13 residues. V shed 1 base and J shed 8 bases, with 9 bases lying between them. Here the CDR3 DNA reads TGTGCCAGCAGCTTAAACTCCCGCGATGAGCAGTTCTTC. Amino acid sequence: CASSLNSRDEQFF.

This CDR3 reads CASSPTDYSYEQYF. In nucleotides, the CDR3 is TGTGCCAGCAGCCCGACGGACTATTCCTACGAGCAGTACTTC. The rearrangement joins TRBV7-3 to TRBJ2-7; maybe TRBD2 (6 bases). The germline V gene encodes CDR1 SGHTA and CDR2 FQGTGA. The CDR3 is 14 amino acids. V lost 5 bases, J lost 1 base, and 12 bases lay in between.

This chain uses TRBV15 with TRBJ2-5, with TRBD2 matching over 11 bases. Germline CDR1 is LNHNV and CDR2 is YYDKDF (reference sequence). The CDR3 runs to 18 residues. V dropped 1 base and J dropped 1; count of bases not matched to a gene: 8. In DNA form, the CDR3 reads TGTGCCACCAGCAGAGGGGGGGGGACTAGCGGATTCCAAGAGACCCAGTACTTC. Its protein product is CATSRGGGTSGFQETQYF.

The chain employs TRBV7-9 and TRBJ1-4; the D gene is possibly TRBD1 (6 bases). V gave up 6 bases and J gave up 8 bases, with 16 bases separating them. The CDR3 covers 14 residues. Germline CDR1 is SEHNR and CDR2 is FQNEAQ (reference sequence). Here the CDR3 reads CASSQDSRGEKLFF. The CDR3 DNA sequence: TGTGCCAGCAGTCAGGACAGCCGTGGGGAAAAACTGTTTTTT.

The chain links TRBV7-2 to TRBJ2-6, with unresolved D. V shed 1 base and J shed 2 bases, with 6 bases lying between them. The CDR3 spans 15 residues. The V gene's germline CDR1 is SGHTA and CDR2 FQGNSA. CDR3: CASSLGIAGANVLTF. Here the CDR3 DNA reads TGTGCCAGCAGCTTAGGGATCGCTGGGGCCAACGTCCTGACTTTC.

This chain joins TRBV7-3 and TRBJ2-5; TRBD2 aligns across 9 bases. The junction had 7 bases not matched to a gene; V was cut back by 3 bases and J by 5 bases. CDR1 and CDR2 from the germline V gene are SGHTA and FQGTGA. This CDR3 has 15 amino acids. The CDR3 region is CASSFAGTSLETQYF. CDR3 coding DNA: TGTGCCAGCAGCTTCGCGGGGACTAGCCTGGAGACCCAGTACTTC.

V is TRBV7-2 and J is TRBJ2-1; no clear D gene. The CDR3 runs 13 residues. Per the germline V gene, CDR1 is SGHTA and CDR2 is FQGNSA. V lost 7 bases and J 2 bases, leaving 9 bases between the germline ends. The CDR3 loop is CASTQSPYNEQFF. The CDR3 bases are TGTGCCAGCACCCAATCGCCCTACAATGAGCAGTTCTTC.

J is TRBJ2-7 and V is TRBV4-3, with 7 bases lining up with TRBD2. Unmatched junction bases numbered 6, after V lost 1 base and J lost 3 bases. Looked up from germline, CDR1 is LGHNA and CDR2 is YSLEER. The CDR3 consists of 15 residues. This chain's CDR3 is CASSQGASGLYEQYF. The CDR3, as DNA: TGCGCCAGCAGCCAAGGAGCTAGCGGACTCTACGAGCAGTACTTC.